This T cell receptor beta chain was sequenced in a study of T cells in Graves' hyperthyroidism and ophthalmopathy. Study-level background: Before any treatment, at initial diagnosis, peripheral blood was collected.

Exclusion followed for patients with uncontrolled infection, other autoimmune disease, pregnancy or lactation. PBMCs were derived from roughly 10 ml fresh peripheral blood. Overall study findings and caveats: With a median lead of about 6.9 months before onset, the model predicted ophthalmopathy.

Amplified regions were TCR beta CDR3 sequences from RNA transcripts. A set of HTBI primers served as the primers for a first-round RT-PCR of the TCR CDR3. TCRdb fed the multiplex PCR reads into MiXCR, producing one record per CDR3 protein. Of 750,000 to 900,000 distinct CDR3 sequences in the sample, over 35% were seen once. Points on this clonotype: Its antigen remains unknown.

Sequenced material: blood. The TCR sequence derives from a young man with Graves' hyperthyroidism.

CDR3 sequence (DNA): TGTGCCAGCAGCTTAAATGGGGGGATCTCAGAAGCTTTCTTT. Translated, it gives CASSLNGGISEAFF. The genes are TRBV7-3 and TRBJ1-1; possibly TRBD1 for D (5 bases). This CDR3 has 14 residues. V was shortened by 1 base and J by 8 bases, with 14 bases between the two germline ends. The germline gives CDR1 SGHTA, CDR2 FQGTGA.